The sequence of this T cell receptor beta chain was determined in a study of blood T cell repertoires in COVID-19. Turning to the study itself: Samples representing acute and convalescent COVID-19 were sourced from the United States, Italy and Spain. The analysed material was cDNA or gDNA that came from T cells, B-cell-depleted T cells, or PBMCs.

Original processing methods: Nucleated cell number was recorded as an estimate derived from reference gene primer amplification. Data came from immunoSEQ multiplex PCR; TCRdb stores just in-frame clones and leaves some out. That table is the source of V, J and clone size, and D and trimming were worked out from the DNA. The sample includes more than 100,000 clones, about 88% of them seen just once. Participants were aged about 18 to 100 years from roughly 25 US areas. Per germline, CDR1 SGHRS and CDR2 YFSETQ. V lost 0 bases and J 1 base, leaving 9 bases between the germline ends. CDR3 length: 15 residues.

The chain links TRBV5-1 to TRBJ2-3; D is perhaps TRBD2 (5 bases). The TCR was taken from a man aged 40-55 years with acute COVID-19. The sequencing input was PBMCs or T cells enriched from blood (not recorded which). CDR3 amino acids: CASSLGHGGTDTQYF. In DNA, the CDR3 is TGCGCCAGCAGCTTGGGTCACGGGGGCACAGATACGCAGTATTTT.